Sequencing of this T cell receptor (beta chain) was carried out in a study of blood T cells in healthy people across ages. The CDR3 is made up of 15 amino acids. Germline-derived CDR1 and CDR2 are KGHDR and SFDVKD. V shed 3 bases, J shed 8 bases, and the junction held 6 bases outside the gene matches. Together with a sample-barcoded 5' primer, a J-beta primer mix was included in a second PCR lasting about 6 to 11 cycles. Using its own MiXCR run on the 5' RACE reads, TCRdb lists one record per CDR3 protein. This sample carries 1,500,000 or so distinct CDR3 sequences, 40% to 45% of them seen once, and the ten largest clones take around 4%.

This chain uses TRBV24-1 with TRBJ2-3; 11 bases are shared with TRBD1. The TCR comes from a woman aged 18-29 years in good health. Sequencing was carried out using blood. The DNA for the CDR3 is TGTGCCACCAGTGATGCGGACAGGGGGCTCGGTACGCAGTATTTT. This encodes CATSDADRGLGTQYF.